Shown below are 2 T cell receptor beta chains from a single sample sequenced in a study of regulatory T cells in long-lasting Graves disease. The authors built TCR beta libraries using iRepertoire HTBI primers and Arm-PCR of CDR3 regions. TCRdb re-called the multiplex PCR reads with MiXCR, one entry per CDR3 protein. The sample shows about 540,000 distinct CDR3 sequences, approximately 15% of them seen only once. Regarding time point: newly diagnosed GD, antithyroid drugs for less than 3 months. Construction of the TCR library relied on RNA isolated from PBMCs. These data were also filed under a second study, of T cells in Graves' hyperthyroidism and ophthalmopathy.

Material: peripheral blood mononuclear cells (PBMCs), obtained at new diagnosis, from a patient treated with antithyroid drugs. These receptors originate from a man aged 25-45 years with Graves disease.

At least ten counts were recorded for this clonotype. V gene TRBV5-4 combines with J gene TRBJ1-1; no firm D call. This CDR3 comprises 12 residues. Germline assignment: CDR1 SGHNT and CDR2 YYREEE (reference sequence). The ends were cut back, 4 bases at V and 6 bases at J, with 10 bases in the middle. CDR3 sequence: CASSAVGAEAFF. The CDR3 region has the DNA TGTGCCAGCAGCGCGGTTGGCGCTGAAGCTTTCTTT.

This clonotype has just a few counts. The chain has TRBV20-1 and TRBJ2-3; either TRBD1 or TRBD2 may supply D (6 bases each). Germline CDR1 and CDR2: DFQATT and SNEGSKA (reference sequence). With 0 bases removed from V and 1 base from J, the gap between germline ends came to 14 bases. This CDR3 comprises 16 residues. CDR3 nucleotides: TGCAGTGCTAGAGATTGGGGGGCGTCTGGCACAGATACGCAGTATTTT. Translating it yields CSARDWGASGTDTQYF.